Presented here are 10 T cell receptor beta chains from one specimen sequenced in a study of T-cell memory formation after mild COVID-19. In TCRdb, the 5' RACE reads were re-called with MiXCR into one record per CDR3 protein. Altogether a few hundred thousand distinct CDR3 sequences are present, 28% being singletons, with the ten largest covering roughly 13%. What was sequenced was PBMCs or a T cell subset sorted from them (not recorded which). Receptors originate from an adult woman who had mild COVID-19 (a few samples of this study predate the infection). Cell type and time point are not known.

This clonotype was seen a handful of times. The CDR3 DNA reads TGCAGCGTTGAAGATTCGGAGATATACAGGGGGCGAGAAGAGACCCAGTACTTC. It translates to CSVEDSEIYRGREETQYF. This chain connects TRBV29-1 to TRBJ2-5, with 9 bases identical to TRBD1. The CDR3 runs to 18 residues. Germline lookup yields CDR1 SQVTM and CDR2 ANQGSEA. V gave up 0 bases and J gave up 3 bases; unmatched junction bases: 14.

The chain carries TRBV20-1 and TRBJ1-5; 8 bases line up with TRBD1. This CDR3 spans 15 amino acids. Per the germline V gene, CDR1 is DFQATT and CDR2 is SNEGSKA (reference sequence). The V and J ends lost 0 bases and 7 bases, in that order; junction bases with no gene match: 8. This CDR3 is CSARDWNRGRQPQHF. CDR3 coding DNA: TGCAGTGCTAGAGATTGGAACAGGGGGAGGCAGCCCCAGCATTTT.

The chain carries TRBV6-5 and TRBJ1-4; the match to TRBD1 covers 7 bases. From germline, CDR1 is MNHEY and CDR2 SVGAGI. The junction had 6 bases not matched to a gene; V was cut back by 6 bases and J by 5 bases. The CDR3 sequence is 14 residues long. The CDR3 region has the DNA TGTGCCAGCAGACCGACAGGGCGAAATGAAAAACTGTTTTTT. It is translated as CASRPTGRNEKLFF.

The chain is built from TRBV18 and TRBJ2-5, with D perhaps matching TRBD1 or TRBD2 (5 bases each). Germline V CDR1 and CDR2: KGHSH, LQKENI. The length of the CDR3 is 16 residues. Trimming took 3 bases from V and 4 from J, leaving 18 bases between them. In nucleotides, the CDR3 is TGTGCCAGCTCACCCCATCGATGGGGGTCCGGAGAGACCCAGTACTTC. Protein sequence: CASSPHRWGSGETQYF. Full variable domain (outside the CDR3, taken from reference TRBV18 and TRBJ2-5): NAGVMQNPRHLVRRRGQEARLRCSPMKGHSHVYWYRQLPEEGLKFMVYLQKENIIDESGMPKERFSAEFPKEGPSILRIQQVVRGDSAAYFCASSPHRWGSGETQYFGPGTRLLVL.

The chain is built from TRBV14 and TRBJ1-4, with TRBD1 as a possible D gene (6 bases). The CDR3 totals 15 residues. Trimming took 2 bases from V and 3 from J, leaving 10 bases between them. The germline V gene encodes CDR1 SGHDN and CDR2 FVKESK. CDR3 region: CASSQYRVANEKLFF. The CDR3, as DNA: TGTGCCAGCAGCCAATACAGGGTTGCTAATGAAAAACTGTTTTTT.

The sample holds a few counts of this clonotype. V usage is TRBV4-2 and J usage is TRBJ2-1, with 10 bases aligning to TRBD2. The germline gives CDR1 LGHNA, CDR2 YNFKEQ. Unmatched junction bases numbered 10, after V lost 1 base and J lost 4 bases. This CDR3 region has 18 residues. The CDR3 loop is CASSQASGGAGTYNEQFF. The CDR3 DNA follows: TGTGCCAGCAGCCAAGCCAGCGGGGGGGCGGGTACGTACAATGAGCAGTTCTTC.

The chain joins TRBV5-4 to TRBJ2-5; 12 positions agree with TRBD2. Trimming at V came to 4 bases and at J to 1 base, leaving 14 bases not matched to a gene. The CDR3 is 19 amino acids. Germline values: CDR1 SGHNT, CDR2 YYREEE (reference sequence). The CDR3 here is CASSPGGSTSGGLQETQYF. In DNA form, the CDR3 reads TGTGCCAGCAGCCCCGGGGGATCGACTAGCGGGGGACTCCAAGAGACCCAGTACTTC.

V is TRBV12-3 or TRBV12-4 and J is TRBJ1-3; D ambiguous. V was cut by 2 bases and J by 0 bases, with 14 bases left in between. This CDR3 has 17 amino acids. The CDR3 sequence is CASSLRLQLLSGNTIYF. The DNA for the CDR3 is TGTGCCAGCAGTTTAAGGCTACAGCTTCTCTCTGGAAACACCATATATTTT.

V and J are TRBV4-1 and TRBJ2-2; a possible D gene is TRBD2 (5 bases). CDR1 is MGHRA and CDR2 is YSYEKL in the germline V gene. The CDR3 consists of 16 residues. V lost 10 bases and J lost 0, with 18 bases in between. This chain's CDR3 is CAIQEEVYANTGELFF. In DNA, the CDR3 is TGCGCCATTCAAGAGGAGGTTTACGCGAACACCGGGGAGCTGTTTTTT.

In its sample, this clonotype was seen a few times. This chain links TRBV12-3 or TRBV12-4 with TRBJ2-3; 12 nucleotides line up with TRBD1. The V segment lost 6 bases and the J segment 6 bases; nucleotides outside the gene matches: 7. The CDR3 contains 15 residues. Here the CDR3 DNA reads TGTGCCAGCAGCCGGGACAGGGGGCCCCCCGATACGCAGTATTTT. Protein: CASSRDRGPPDTQYF.